The entry below describes one T cell receptor beta chain. The antigen is unknown. This record comes from a study of CXCR3-negative and CXCR3-positive naive CD8 T cells. CDR3 size: 16 residues. CDR1 and CDR2 (germline): SGHRS, YFSETQ. Whole-study findings and limits: Comparison of naive cells showed more hydrophobic TRB CDR3s in CXCR3-positive than in CXCR3-negative naive cells.

Preparation of TRB cDNA libraries relied on 5' RACE carrying UMI labels. TCRdb reworked the 5' RACE reads into one entry per CDR3 protein, no DNA. Across roughly 120,000 distinct CDR3 sequences, the top ten clones capture about 0.61% of the sample. The J gene is TRBJ2-7, the V gene TRBV5-1. What was sequenced was naive CXCR3+ CD8+ T cells from blood. Subset reported: CD45RO-CCR7+CD27+CD95- naive CD8+ T cells expressing CXCR3 (TNR3+). The TCR sequence derives from a human donor in good health. Some clones in this sample may be carry-over from other donors' samples. CDR3: CASSLGIGRSSYEQYF.